The 5 T cell receptor beta chains below were found in one sample sequenced in a study of blood T cell repertoires in COVID-19. Repertoires were generated with immunoSEQ multiplex PCR, while TCRdb's copy carries only in-frame clones and drops some. The table has roughly 170,000 clones, approximately 86% seen once; the top ten hold less than 20%. The sample comprised PBMCs or T cells enriched from blood (not recorded which). The receptors come from a man aged 55 to 69 who had recovered from COVID-19.

This sequence joins TRBV2 and TRBJ1-1; TRBD1 is a possible D gene (6 bases). V dropped 7 bases and J dropped 1 base, with 16 bases sitting between them. This CDR3 contains 15 residues. Germline assignment: CDR1 SNHLY and CDR2 FYNNEI. The CDR3 DNA follows: TGTGCCAGCACCTTACGAGGGGGTTCGAACACTGAAGCTTTCTTT. Translation gives CASTLRGGSNTEAFF.

CDR3 DNA: TGTGCCAGCACCGCAGACAGTATCTCCTATAATTCACCCCTCCACTTT. Its protein is CASTADSISYNSPLHF. J is TRBJ1-6 and V is TRBV27; a weak D match, TRBD1 (5 bases). The CDR3 spans 16 residues. Looked up from germline, CDR1 is MNHEY and CDR2 is SMNVEV (reference sequence). V lost 7 bases to trimming and J lost 0 bases, with 13 bases between them.

The rearrangement links TRBV7-2 to TRBJ2-3, with 11 nucleotides matching TRBD2. The CDR3 length is 14 residues. Trimming at V came to 2 bases and at J to 7 bases, leaving 2 bases not matched to a gene. Germline assignment: CDR1 SGHTA and CDR2 FQGNSA. CDR3 protein: CASSLLAGGHTQYF. In DNA form, the CDR3 reads TGTGCCAGCAGCTTACTAGCGGGGGGCCATACGCAGTATTTT. Full variable domain (rest looked up from reference TRBV7-2 and TRBJ2-3): GAGVSQSPSNKVTEKGKDVELRCDPISGHTALYWYRQSLGQGLEFLIYFQGNSAPDKSGLPSDRFSAERTGGSVSTLTIQRTQQEDSAVYLCASSLLAGGHTQYFGPGTRLTVL.

Written as DNA, the CDR3 is TGTGCCAGCAGCACCCGCCCGAGACACCTCCGCCAGGAAAACATTCAGTACTTC. This encodes CASSTRPRHLRQENIQYF. V gene TRBV5-5 combines with J gene TRBJ2-4; no firm D call. Germline V lookup: CDR1 SGHKS, CDR2 YYEKEE (reference sequence). This CDR3 is 18 amino acids long. V shed 4 bases and J shed 5 bases, with 25 bases lying between them.

The chain couples TRBV28 to TRBJ1-1, with 7 positions matching TRBD1. CDR1 and CDR2 (germline): MDHEN, SYDVKM. Trimming removed 6 bases from V and 2 bases from J; junction bases left unmatched: 9. The CDR3 is 15 amino acids. CDR3 protein: CASRPPTGPNTEAFF. The CDR3 DNA is TGTGCCAGCAGACCCCCGACAGGGCCCAACACTGAAGCTTTCTTT.